These 16 T cell receptor beta chains came from one sample sequenced in a study of CD8 T cells in Susac syndrome. RNA in amounts of roughly 0.5 to 1 ug was reverse transcribed with random hexamers. TCRdb independently ran MiXCR on the immunoSEQ multiplex PCR reads; one entry per CDR3 protein. The table records 95,000 to 150,000 distinct CDR3 sequences, roughly 95% of them present only once. The sequenced sample was CD4+ T cells from PBMCs. These receptors were taken from a human donor with Susac syndrome.

The CDR3 protein is CSVSRGNYEQYF. In DNA form, the CDR3 reads TGCAGCGTTTCCAGGGGGAACTACGAGCAGTACTTC. The rearrangement uses TRBV29-1 and TRBJ2-7, with 7 bases that match TRBD1. V shed 5 bases and J 3 bases; nucleotides not matched to a gene: 4. The length of the CDR3 is 12 residues. Germline V gives CDR1 SQVTM, CDR2 ANQGSEA.

The chain is built from TRBV3-1 and TRBJ2-1; D is uncertain. CDR3 length equals 12 residues. The V and J ends lost 4 bases and 6 bases respectively, with 7 bases between them. Germline-derived CDR1 and CDR2 are LGHDT and YNNKEL (reference sequence). CDR3 DNA sequence: TGTGCCAGCAGCCGGACCCGCAATGAGCAGTTCTTC. It translates to CASSRTRNEQFF.

The sample holds one count of this clonotype. This sequence joins TRBV20-1 and TRBJ2-1; D is unclear. Trimming stripped 3 bases from V and 5 bases from J, with 14 bases between. The CDR3 spans 14 residues. Germline V CDR1 and CDR2: DFQATT, SNEGSKA (reference sequence). CDR3 amino acids: CSARGDSRNNEQFF. In nucleotides, the CDR3 is TGCAGTGCTAGGGGTGACTCGAGGAACAATGAGCAGTTCTTC.

This chain uses TRBV5-1 with TRBJ2-6; D uncertain. The V and J ends lost 3 bases and 0 bases respectively, with 7 bases between them. This CDR3 contains 15 residues. Germline CDR1 and CDR2: SGHRS and YFSETQ. The CDR3 nucleotides are TGCGCCAGCAGCTCCCAGAGCTCTGGGGCCAACGTCCTGACTTTC. Its protein is CASSSQSSGANVLTF. The full variable domain, with the rest looked up from reference TRBV5-1 and TRBJ2-6, is KAGVTQTPRYLIKTRGQQVTLSCSPISGHRSVSWYQQTPGQGLQFLFEYFSETQRNKGNFPGRFSGRQFSNSRSEMNVSTLELGDSALYLCASSSQSSGANVLTFGAGSRLTVL.

The gene calls are TRBV7-2 and TRBJ2-5; 8 bases are shared with TRBD1. The CDR3 covers 15 residues. J lost 1 base, V lost 6 bases, and 7 bases had no gene match. Per germline, CDR1 SGHTA and CDR2 FQGNSA. The CDR3 DNA sequence: TGTGCCAGCAGTCCAACGGGACAGGCCCAAGAGACCCAGTACTTC. Its protein is CASSPTGQAQETQYF.

This clonotype came up a few times. The rearrangement uses TRBV28 and TRBJ1-1, with D tentatively TRBD1 (6 bases). Looked up from germline, CDR1 is MDHEN and CDR2 is SYDVKM. This CDR3 has 14 residues. Trimming stripped 4 bases from V and 2 bases from J, with 11 bases between. The CDR3 protein is CASSSGRGNTEAFF. CDR3 nucleotide sequence: TGTGCCAGCAGTTCGGGCAGGGGAAACACTGAAGCTTTCTTT.

The chain has TRBV20-1 and TRBJ2-5, with a weak D call TRBD2 (5 bases). This CDR3 comprises 12 residues. Germline V lookup: CDR1 DFQATT, CDR2 SNEGSKA (reference sequence). Trimming left V 7 bases short and J 1 base short, with 10 bases between. This chain's CDR3 is CSGGLGQETQYF. CDR3 DNA sequence: TGCAGTGGAGGGCTCGGCCAAGAGACCCAGTACTTC.

The rearrangement links TRBV3-1 to TRBJ2-1, with a tentative D call TRBD2 (6 bases). CDR1 and CDR2 from the germline V gene are LGHDT and YNNKEL (reference sequence). This CDR3 is 15 amino acids long. The V gene lost 2 bases and the J gene lost 6 bases, with 14 bases spanning the gap. CDR3 coding DNA: TGTGCCAGCAGCCAAAGTTTGACTAGGTCCAATGAGCAGTTCTTC. It codes for CASSQSLTRSNEQFF.

In DNA form, the CDR3 reads TGCAGCGTTAAACGAGGACTAGCGGAGGAACGGGGCGAGCAGTACTTC. Its protein is CSVKRGLAEERGEQYF. The chain links TRBV29-1 to TRBJ2-7; 10 bases fit TRBD2. This CDR3 is built from 16 residues. CDR1 SQVTM and CDR2 ANQGSEA come from the germline V gene. V lost 5 bases, J lost 6 bases, and 16 bases stayed unmatched.

The chain joins TRBV20-1 to TRBJ1-1; D might be TRBD1 (5 bases). Germline V gene sequence: CDR1 DFQATT, CDR2 SNEGSKA (reference sequence). Between the trimmed V and J ends, which lost 2 bases and 2 bases, there was a span of 9 bases. The CDR3 runs to 13 residues. The CDR3 DNA reads TGCAGTGCTAGATCGCAGGGTAACACTGAAGCTTTCTTT. This gives the protein CSARSQGNTEAFF.

With regard to this clonotype: At one end the junction does not follow the germline gene, possibly because of a read error. The genes are TRBV6-6 and TRBJ1-2, with D possibly being TRBD1 (6 bases). Germline V gene sequence: CDR1 MNHNY, CDR2 SVGAGI (reference sequence). The CDR3 covers 13 residues. CDR3 coding DNA: TGTGCCAGCAGTCCAACGGACAGTCGGTCTAACTCCTTC. This codes for CASSPTDSRSNSF.

This clonotype has more than one count but fewer than ten. The V gene is TRBV11-2, the J gene TRBJ2-5; the D is unclear. V shed 2 bases and J shed 2 bases, with 6 bases lying between them. CDR1 SGHAT and CDR2 FQNNGV come from the germline V gene. The length of the CDR3 is 13 residues. The DNA of the CDR3 is TGTGCCAGCAGCTTAAACTTACAAGAGACCCAGTACTTC. Its translation is CASSLNLQETQYF.

The V gene is TRBV7-9, the J gene TRBJ2-1; 9 nucleotides match TRBD2. V trimming: 0 bases; J trimming: 9 bases; junction bases outside the gene matches: 6. The CDR3 runs 15 residues. The germline gives CDR1 SEHNR, CDR2 FQNEAQ (reference sequence). The CDR3 loop is CASSLAVAGVLEQFF. The CDR3 DNA reads as TGTGCCAGCAGCTTAGCTGTAGCGGGAGTTCTTGAGCAGTTCTTC. The variable domain in full, completed from reference TRBV7-9 and TRBJ2-1, reads DTGVSQNPRHKITKRGQNVTFRCDPISEHNRLYWYRQTLGQGPEFLTYFQNEAQLEKSRLLSDRFSAERPKGSFSTLEIQRTEQGDSAMYLCASSLAVAGVLEQFFGPGTRLTVL.

The chain has TRBV30 and TRBJ1-5; D gene uncertain. The germline V and J ends were trimmed by 1 base and 3 bases, with 13 bases remaining between them. This CDR3 is 15 amino acids long. Germline CDR1 reads GTSNPN; CDR2 reads SVGIG (reference sequence). CDR3 residues: CAWSADGKLNQPQHF. DNA for the CDR3: TGTGCCTGGAGTGCCGATGGCAAGCTCAATCAGCCCCAGCATTTT.

The chain has TRBV20-1 and TRBJ2-7, with TRBD2 matching over 9 bases. In germline, CDR1 is DFQATT, CDR2 SNEGSKA (reference sequence). The length of the CDR3 is 14 residues. With 3 bases clipped from V and 2 bases from J, the junction kept 5 bases outside the gene matches. CDR3 amino acids: CSASRTSEPYEQYF. The CDR3 DNA sequence: TGCAGTGCTAGTCGGACTAGCGAGCCCTACGAGCAGTACTTC.

V and J are TRBV5-6 and TRBJ1-1, with D hard to call. Germline V gene sequence: CDR1 SGHDT, CDR2 YYEEEE. The CDR3 loop spans 12 amino acids. Trimming cost V 1 base and J 9 bases, with 10 bases left between them. In DNA, the CDR3 is TGTGCCAGCAGCTTGACCCGAGCCCAAGCTTTCTTT. Translating gives CASSLTRAQAFF.